Below, 22 T cell receptor beta chains from the same sample are listed, as sequenced in a study of cytomegalovirus exposure and HLA in healthy donors. The study ran its PCR with 60 Vbeta and 13 Jbeta primers. The repertoire was sequenced with immunoSEQ multiplex PCR; TCRdb's copy has only in-frame clones and lacks some. The sample includes 140,000 or so clones. The material sequenced was PBMCs. The origin of the receptors is a male donor in good health and CMV-seronegative.

The chain uses TRBV28 and TRBJ1-2; a possible D gene is TRBD1 (6 bases). Between the trimmed V and J ends, which lost 7 bases and 7 bases, there was a span of 16 bases. Germline V gives CDR1 MDHEN, CDR2 SYDVKM. This CDR3 has 13 amino acids. The CDR3 nucleotides read TGTGCCAGCAACTTCGGGGGGGCTTTTGGCTACACCTTC. This encodes CASNFGGAFGYTF.

This rearrangement joins TRBV7-2 to TRBJ2-5; TRBD2 agrees at 11 bases. The CDR3 runs to 17 residues. V lost 5 bases and J lost 4; bases outside the gene matches: 12. From germline, CDR1 is SGHTA and CDR2 FQGNSA. CDR3 amino acids: CASSPGRTSGRRETQYF. The CDR3 DNA follows: TGTGCCAGCAGCCCCGGACGAACTAGCGGGAGACGAGAGACCCAGTACTTC.

The rearrangement links TRBV6-6 to TRBJ1-6, with a weak D call TRBD1 (5 bases). The V and J ends lost 5 bases and 8 bases respectively, with 10 bases between them. The CDR3 is 13 amino acids. Germline-derived CDR1 and CDR2 are MNHNY and SVGAGI (reference sequence). Written as DNA, the CDR3 is TGTGCCAGCAGTGGGGGGTTCGATTCACCCCTCCACTTT. It codes for CASSGGFDSPLHF.

The CDR3 region is CASSSGETGYGEKLFF. Here the CDR3 DNA reads TGTGCCAGCAGCTCAGGGGAGACAGGTTATGGTGAAAAACTGTTTTTT. The chain links TRBV7-2 to TRBJ1-4; tentatively, D is TRBD1 (6 bases). Germline V gene data show CDR1 as SGHTA and CDR2 as FQGNSA. Deletions cut 4 bases from V and 7 bases from J, with 19 bases between. The CDR3 is 16 residues long.

The CDR3 protein is CASSLGGSGPFYNEQFF. The CDR3 DNA is TGTGCCAGCAGCTTGGGAGGTAGCGGGCCCTTTTACAATGAGCAGTTCTTC. V gene TRBV5-4 combines with J gene TRBJ2-1; TRBD2 matches 7 bases. Looked up from germline, CDR1 is SGHNT and CDR2 is YYREEE (reference sequence). This CDR3 has 17 residues. V was pared by 0 bases and J by 4 bases, with 10 bases of the junction left unmatched.

The chain is built from TRBV30 and TRBJ1-3; D possibly corresponds to TRBD1 (6 bases). In germline, CDR1 is GTSNPN, CDR2 SVGIG (reference sequence). This CDR3 spans 14 amino acids. Trimming removed 3 bases from V and 8 bases from J, with 17 bases in between. DNA for the CDR3: TGTGCCTGGAGGAGGGGGGGAAGTACGTACACCATATATTTT. As protein: CAWRRGGSTYTIYF.

This chain uses TRBV18 with TRBJ2-3; D possibly corresponds to TRBD1 (5 bases). The CDR3 length is 13 residues. Looked up from germline, CDR1 is KGHSH and CDR2 is LQKENI. Trimming left V 6 bases short and J 0 bases short, with 7 bases between. The CDR3 spells CASSDTSTDTQYF. CDR3 coding DNA: TGTGCCAGCTCGGACACTAGCACAGATACGCAGTATTTT.

V and J are TRBV6-5 and TRBJ1-2; 7 positions match TRBD1. V dropped 0 bases and J dropped 13; count of bases not matched to a gene: 17. Germline loops: CDR1 MNHEY, CDR2 SVGAGI. The CDR3 is made up of 16 amino acids. Here the CDR3 reads CASSYSSRGAQDMGTF. DNA of the CDR3: TGTGCCAGCAGTTACTCTTCCAGGGGGGCCCAAGATATGGGCACCTTC.

This rearrangement joins TRBV6-4 to TRBJ2-3; TRBD1 matches at 7 bases. Germline CDR1 is MRHNA and CDR2 is SNTAGT. The length of the CDR3 is 15 residues. V gave up 4 bases and J gave up 0 bases; unmatched junction bases: 4. The CDR3, as DNA: TGTGCCAGCAGTGTTGAGGGGGCTAGCACAGATACGCAGTATTTT. Translation gives CASSVEGASTDTQYF.

This chain uses TRBV7-9 with TRBJ1-1; 7 bases map to TRBD1. Trimming at V came to 5 bases and at J to 1 base, leaving 7 bases not matched to a gene. The CDR3 sequence is 15 residues long. Germline loops: CDR1 SEHNR, CDR2 FQNEAQ (reference sequence). The CDR3 nucleotides are TGTGCCAGCAGCGAAACAGGGGTTCAGAACACTGAAGCTTTCTTT. It yields the protein CASSETGVQNTEAFF.

The V call is TRBV29-1, the J call TRBJ1-4, with TRBD1 matching 8 bases. V dropped 3 bases and J dropped 5; count of bases not matched to a gene: 5. The CDR3 length is 14 residues. From germline, CDR1 is SQVTM and CDR2 ANQGSEA. The CDR3: CSVEPTGANEKLFF. DNA of the CDR3: TGCAGCGTTGAGCCGACAGGGGCCAATGAAAAACTGTTTTTT.

The genes are TRBV2 and TRBJ1-2, with 11 bases that match TRBD1. There are 14 residues in the CDR3. Germline V gene sequence: CDR1 SNHLY, CDR2 FYNNEI. V shed 6 bases and J 4 bases; nucleotides not matched to a gene: 4. CDR3 residues: CASRLGQGGYGYTF. The CDR3 DNA reads as TGTGCCAGCAGACTGGGACAGGGGGGCTATGGCTACACCTTC.

The chain combines TRBV5-1 with TRBJ1-3, with 11 bases identical to TRBD1. CDR3 length: 17 amino acids. Unmatched junction bases numbered 3, after V lost 1 base and J lost 0 bases. The V gene's germline CDR1 is SGHRS and CDR2 YFSETQ. The CDR3 loop is CASSLTGQGGSGNTIYF. CDR3 nucleotide sequence: TGCGCCAGCAGCTTGACGGGACAGGGGGGCTCTGGAAACACCATATATTTT.

The chain is built from TRBV4-2 and TRBJ2-6; D gene ambiguous. This CDR3 has 16 amino acids. V shed 0 bases and J shed 0 bases, with 6 bases lying between them. Germline loops: CDR1 LGHNA, CDR2 YNFKEQ. The CDR3 bases are TGTGCCAGCAGCCAAGAAGTCGGCTCTGGGGCCAACGTCCTGACTTTC. The encoded protein is CASSQEVGSGANVLTF.

The V call is TRBV7-8, the J call TRBJ2-3, with D perhaps matching TRBD1 (5 bases). The CDR3 totals 15 residues. Trimming took off 1 base at V and 2 bases at J, with 10 bases between the two ends. Germline V gene data show CDR1 as SGHVS and CDR2 as FQNEAQ. Written as DNA, the CDR3 is TGTGCCAGCAGCTTAGTGGGCGGACACACAGATACGCAGTATTTT. As protein: CASSLVGGHTDTQYF.

The J gene is TRBJ1-3, the V gene TRBV6-5; possibly TRBD1 for D (6 bases). Trimming removed 6 bases from V and 4 bases from J, with 13 bases in between. The CDR3 covers 14 residues. Germline CDR1 and CDR2: MNHEY and SVGAGI. DNA of the CDR3: TGTGCCAGCAGCGCCGGGACACACGGAAACACCATATATTTT. This codes for CASSAGTHGNTIYF.

The J gene is TRBJ1-1, the V gene TRBV27; TRBD1 matches at 10 bases. V lost 4 bases, J lost 3 bases, and 8 bases stayed unmatched. CDR3 length: 16 residues. Germline values: CDR1 MNHEY, CDR2 SMNVEV (reference sequence). CDR3 residues: CASSSTTGGRDTEAFF. The CDR3 region has the DNA TGTGCCAGCAGTTCCACGACAGGGGGCAGGGACACTGAAGCTTTCTTT.

The J gene is TRBJ2-7, the V gene TRBV5-1; TRBD2 aligns across 7 bases. J gave up 2 bases and V 5 bases, and 4 bases lay outside the gene matches. The CDR3 length is 13 residues. Germline CDR1 reads SGHRS; CDR2 reads YFSETQ. CDR3 in amino acids: CASRAGVAYEQYF. In DNA, the CDR3 is TGCGCCAGCAGGGCGGGGGTGGCCTACGAGCAGTACTTC.

The CDR3 protein is CASSFDRVDLNTEAFF. CDR3 nucleotide sequence: TGTGCCAGCAGCTTCGACAGGGTCGACCTGAACACTGAAGCTTTCTTT. V and J are TRBV7-2 and TRBJ1-1, with 7 bases lining up with TRBD1. The germline CDR1 and CDR2 sequences are SGHTA and FQGNSA. The length of the CDR3 is 16 residues. The V segment lost 3 bases and the J segment 0 bases; nucleotides outside the gene matches: 7. Using reference TRBV7-2 and TRBJ1-1 for the parts outside the CDR3, the full variable domain is GAGVSQSPSNKVTEKGKDVELRCDPISGHTALYWYRQSLGQGLEFLIYFQGNSAPDKSGLPSDRFSAERTGGSVSTLTIQRTQQEDSAVYLCASSFDRVDLNTEAFFGQGTRLTVV.

The J gene is TRBJ2-2, the V gene TRBV30; a possible D gene is TRBD2 (5 bases). This CDR3 region has 14 residues. The V gene lost 0 bases and the J gene lost 3 bases, with 8 bases spanning the gap. Germline V CDR1 and CDR2: GTSNPN, SVGIG (reference sequence). CDR3 sequence (DNA): TGTGCCTGGAGTGTACAACTAGACACCGGGGAGCTGTTTTTT. It translates to CAWSVQLDTGELFF. Combining the CDR3 with reference TRBV30 and TRBJ2-2 gives the whole variable domain SQTIHQWPATLVQPVGSPLSLECTVEGTSNPNLYWYRQAAGRGLQLLFYSVGIGQISSEVPQNLSASRPQDRQFILSSKKLLLSDSGFYLCAWSVQLDTGELFFGEGSRLTVL.

The V and J genes are TRBV6-4 and TRBJ2-3, with D tentatively TRBD2 (5 bases). Germline V gene lookup returns CDR1 MRHNA and CDR2 SNTAGT. The length of the CDR3 is 13 residues. The germline V and J ends were trimmed by 6 bases and 7 bases, with 14 bases remaining between them. CDR3 loop: CASRAEDWNTQYF. In DNA, the CDR3 is TGTGCCAGCAGAGCGGAGGATTGGAATACGCAGTATTTT.

Details on this clone: The sample has other DNA sequences that encode this CDR3 too. The chain recombines TRBV5-1 with TRBJ1-1; 7 nucleotides match TRBD1. Trimming cost V 3 bases and J 0 bases; bases outside gene matches: 2. CDR1 is SGHRS, CDR2 YFSETQ, per germline. The CDR3 runs to 14 residues. CDR3: CASSSGQLNTEAFF. The CDR3, as DNA: TGCGCCAGCAGCTCGGGACAGCTGAACACTGAAGCTTTCTTT. Drawing the rest from reference TRBV5-1 and TRBJ1-1, the complete variable domain is KAGVTQTPRYLIKTRGQQVTLSCSPISGHRSVSWYQQTPGQGLQFLFEYFSETQRNKGNFPGRFSGRQFSNSRSEMNVSTLELGDSALYLCASSSGQLNTEAFFGQGTRLTVV.